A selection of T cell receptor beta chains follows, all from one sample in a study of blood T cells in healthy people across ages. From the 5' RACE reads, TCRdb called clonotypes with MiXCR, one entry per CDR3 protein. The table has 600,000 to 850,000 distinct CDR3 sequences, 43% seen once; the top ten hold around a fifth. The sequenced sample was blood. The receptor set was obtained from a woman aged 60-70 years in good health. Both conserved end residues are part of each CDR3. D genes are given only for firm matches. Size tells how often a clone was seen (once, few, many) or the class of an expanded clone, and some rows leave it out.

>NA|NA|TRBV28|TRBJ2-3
CASTRLSTDTQYF
TGTGCCAGCACCCGACTGAGCACAGATACGCAGTATTTT
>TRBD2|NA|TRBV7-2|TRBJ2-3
CASGFGGASGIGDTQYF
TGTGCCAGCGGCTTCGGGGGGGCCTCGGGTATAGGAGACACGCAGTATTTT
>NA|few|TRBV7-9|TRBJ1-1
CASSLDQWSTEAFF
TGTGCCAGCAGCTTAGACCAGTGGTCCACTGAAGCTTTCTTT
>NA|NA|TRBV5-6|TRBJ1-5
CASSAGPTSNQPQHF
TGTGCCAGCAGCGCGGGACCGACTAGCAATCAGCCCCAGCATTTT
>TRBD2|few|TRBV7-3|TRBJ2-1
CASSLKGGSSGYNEQFF
TGTGCCAGCAGCTTAAAGGGAGGGTCTAGCGGGTACAATGAGCAGTTCTTC
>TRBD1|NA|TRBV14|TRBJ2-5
CASSPRQGQGETQYF
TGTGCCAGCAGCCCTCGACAGGGACAGGGAGAGACCCAGTACTTC
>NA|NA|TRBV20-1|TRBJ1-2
CSARGSGGYTF
TGCAGTGCTAGAGGATCGGGGGGCTACACCTTC
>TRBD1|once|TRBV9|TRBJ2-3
CASTGQDTDTQYF
TGTGCCAGCACCGGACAGGATACAGATACGCAGTATTTT
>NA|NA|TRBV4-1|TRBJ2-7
CASSQEPAESYEQYF
TGCGCCAGCAGCCAAGAACCAGCGGAATCCTACGAGCAGTACTTC
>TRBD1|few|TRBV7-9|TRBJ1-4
CASSLQGSNEKLFF
TGTGCCAGCAGCCTACAGGGGTCCAATGAAAAACTGTTTTTT
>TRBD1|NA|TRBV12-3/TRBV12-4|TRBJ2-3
CASSQGAQYF
TGTGCCAGCAGCCAGGGGGCGCAGTATTTT
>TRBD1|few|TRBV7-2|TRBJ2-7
CASSFSTGVPYEQYF
TGTGCCAGCAGCTTCTCGACAGGGGTTCCCTACGAGCAGTACTTC